This T cell receptor beta chain appears in the sequencing data of a study of T cells in Graves' hyperthyroidism and ophthalmopathy. Deletions cut 5 bases from V and 8 bases from J, with 7 bases between. The germline CDR1 and CDR2 sequences are SEHNR and FQNEAQ (reference sequence). The CDR3 length is 11 residues. Amplification of TCR beta CDR3 regions was performed using RNA transcripts as template. When the TCR CDR3 underwent first-round RT-PCR, the HTBI primer set was used. TCRdb re-called the multiplex PCR reads with MiXCR, one entry per CDR3 protein. Found here are roughly 260,000 distinct CDR3 sequences, roughly 15% of them singletons; the top ten hold roughly 14%. Many counts were recorded for this clonotype.

The receptor comes from a woman aged 40 to 50 with Graves' hyperthyroidism that later progressed to Graves' ophthalmopathy. The sample taken for sequencing was blood. The chain joins TRBV7-9 to TRBJ2-1; D remains unclear. The CDR3 is CASSIQYEQFF. The CDR3 DNA reads as TGTGCCAGCAGCATCCAGTATGAGCAGTTCTTC.